These 9 T cell receptor beta chains originate from one sample sequenced in a study of blood T cells in healthy people across ages. Primed by a sample-barcoded 5' primer and a J-beta primer mix, a second PCR proceeded for roughly 7 to 12 cycles. Via MiXCR, TCRdb re-called the 5' RACE reads, giving one row per CDR3 protein. The table lists about 1.1 million distinct CDR3 sequences, 35% to 40% of them singletons. Specimen: blood. These receptor sequences come from a young man in good health.

Notes on this clonotype: A junction boundary mismatches the germline segment, possibly from a read error. This chain connects TRBV3-1 to TRBJ1-6; maybe TRBD1 (5 bases). The CDR3 has 16 residues. The V gene's germline CDR1 is LGHDT and CDR2 YNNKEL (reference sequence). CDR3 DNA: TGTGCCAGCAGCCAACAGGGTCGGTCCTATAATTCACCCCCCCACTTT. Encoded protein: CASSQQGRSYNSPPHF.

This clonotype was found a few times. The chain combines TRBV20-1 with TRBJ1-1, with no clear D. The CDR3 spans 14 residues. Trimming pared 2 bases from V and 1 base from J, leaving 11 bases between. Looked up from germline, CDR1 is DFQATT and CDR2 is SNEGSKA (reference sequence). As DNA, the CDR3 is TGCAGTGCTAGAAAGGTCGTCTGGAACACTGAAGCTTTCTTT. This gives the protein CSARKVVWNTEAFF.

The chain carries TRBV29-1 and TRBJ2-5; D unresolved. V gave up 0 bases and J gave up 11 bases, with 19 bases separating them. Germline CDR1 is SQVTM and CDR2 is ANQGSEA. The CDR3 runs to 14 residues. In DNA, the CDR3 is TGCAGCGTTGAAGATCGGTCTGAGTACAATGAGCAGTACTTC. This gives the protein CSVEDRSEYNEQYF.

The chain joins TRBV12-3 or TRBV12-4 to TRBJ2-1; TRBD2 matches 8 bases. V was clipped by 7 bases and J by 10 bases; unmatched bases: 9. The CDR3 consists of 13 residues. CDR3 in amino acids: CASTVSGGEEQFF. The CDR3 DNA reads TGTGCCAGCACCGTATCGGGGGGGGAGGAGCAGTTCTTC.

The chain combines TRBV6-5 with TRBJ2-1; D is ambiguous. Germline V gene sequence: CDR1 MNHEY, CDR2 SVGAGI. CDR3 length: 16 amino acids. The V end lost 2 bases, the J end lost 0 bases, and 11 bases lay between the germline ends. The CDR3 loop reads CASSYPQVSSYNEQFF. The CDR3 DNA reads TGTGCCAGCAGTTACCCCCAGGTTAGCTCCTACAATGAGCAGTTCTTC.

V is TRBV15 and J is TRBJ2-2; 10 nucleotides agree with TRBD1. This CDR3 is 17 amino acids long. CDR1 LNHNV and CDR2 YYDKDF come from the germline V gene (reference sequence). The J segment lost 6 bases and the V segment lost 0 bases, leaving 7 bases of the junction unmatched. CDR3 loop: CATSRDLGTGEPGELFF. The DNA of the CDR3 is TGTGCCACCAGCAGAGATCTGGGGACAGGGGAACCCGGGGAGCTGTTTTTT.

The chain employs TRBV30 and TRBJ2-1, with a tentative D call TRBD2 (5 bases). The end of the DNA fits TRBJ2-7 better, so the J call may be wrong. Germline CDR1 and CDR2: GTSNPN and SVGIG (reference sequence). This CDR3 has 12 amino acids. The CDR3 bases are TGTGCCTGGAGAGACTACTACAATGAGCAGTACTTC. Encoded protein: CAWRDYYNEQYF.

In this sample, this clonotype turned up a few times. This rearrangement joins TRBV6-5 to TRBJ1-5, with D perhaps matching TRBD1 (6 bases). V was clipped by 0 bases and J by 7 bases, with 7 bases between them. Germline-derived CDR1 and CDR2 are MNHEY and SVGAGI. CDR3 length equals 13 residues. As DNA, the CDR3 is TGTGCCAGCAGTTACTCGGGGGCCCAGCCCCAGCATTTT. It yields the protein CASSYSGAQPQHF.

The chain employs TRBV6-1 and TRBJ1-2; D remains ambiguous. The CDR3 is 14 residues long. Trimming shortened V by 5 bases and J by 4 bases, and 14 bases separated the two germline ends. The germline gives CDR1 MNHNS, CDR2 SASEGT. CDR3: CASSPGPSGYGYTF. The CDR3 DNA sequence: TGTGCCAGCAGTCCCGGACCATCTGGCTATGGCTACACCTTC.